A selection of T cell receptor beta chains follows, all from one sample in a study of cytomegalovirus exposure and HLA in healthy donors. Sequenced by immunoSEQ multiplex PCR; TCRdb stores in-frame clones only, minus some. This sample carries roughly 33,000 clones, more than 80% of them seen once, and the ten largest clones take under 6.5%. Specimen: PBMCs. These receptors were collected from a male donor in good health and CMV-seronegative. Both conserved end residues are part of each CDR3. D genes are given only for firm matches. A clone size is listed for some rows: how often the clone was seen (once, few, many), or a class if it is expanded.

NA,TRBV5-1,TRBJ2-2,NA,CASSLVPSVNTGELFF,TGCGCCAGCAGCTTGGTACCTAGCGTGAACACCGGGGAGCTGTTTTTT
once,TRBV6-1,TRBJ2-7,TRBD2,CASSSTSGASYEQYF,TGTGCCAGCAGTTCGACTAGCGGGGCGTCCTACGAGCAGTACTTC
NA,TRBV4-1,TRBJ1-1,TRBD1,CASSLGQGNTEAFF,TGCGCCAGCAGCCTCGGACAGGGGAACACTGAAGCTTTCTTT
NA,TRBV4-2,TRBJ2-5,TRBD2,CASSPRTSGDQETQYF,TGTGCCAGCAGCCCTCGGACTAGCGGGGATCAAGAGACCCAGTACTTC
NA,TRBV18,TRBJ1-2,NA,CASSPDGGLLNGYTF,TGTGCCAGCTCACCAGATGGTGGGCTTTTGAATGGCTACACCTTC
NA,TRBV4-2,TRBJ1-3,NA,CASSQDAGRDGNTIYF,TGTGCCAGCAGCCAAGACGCTGGGAGAGACGGAAACACCATATATTTT
NA,TRBV9,TRBJ1-4,NA,CASSVNSLNEKLFF,TGTGCCAGCAGCGTAAACAGCCTTAATGAAAAACTGTTTTTT
NA,TRBV7-2,TRBJ2-7,NA,CASTRDSGYEQYF,TGTGCCAGCACCAGGGACTCAGGCTACGAGCAGTACTTC
few,TRBV4-3,TRBJ2-1,NA,CASSQVGLALDNEQFF,TGCGCCAGCAGCCAAGTAGGCCTAGCTCTTGACAATGAGCAGTTCTTC
NA,TRBV19,TRBJ1-2,NA,CASSIAGEAYGYTF,TGTGCCAGTAGTATCGCGGGGGAGGCCTATGGCTACACCTTC
few,TRBV9,TRBJ1-1,NA,CASSAPPNLGGTEAFF,TGTGCCAGCAGCGCTCCTCCTAACCTCGGAGGCACTGAAGCTTTCTTT
NA,TRBV4-2,TRBJ2-1,NA,CASRERAGLGAYNEQFF,TGTGCCAGCAGAGAACGGGCGGGGCTCGGGGCCTACAATGAGCAGTTCTTC
NA,TRBV9,TRBJ2-1,TRBD2,CASSVVGLADLTRDNNEQFF,TGTGCCAGCAGCGTAGTGGGTCTAGCGGACCTAACGCGGGATAACAATGAGCAGTTCTTC
NA,TRBV27,TRBJ1-1,TRBD1,CASSLFSTGGTEAFF,TGTGCCAGCAGTTTGTTCTCCACAGGGGGCACTGAAGCTTTCTTT
few,TRBV4-1,TRBJ1-5,TRBD1,CASSQGMGDSQHF,TGCGCCAGCAGCCAAGGTATGGGGGACAGTCAGCATTTT
few,TRBV10-3,TRBJ2-2,NA,CAISFTAGELFF,TGTGCCATCAGTTTTACAGCCGGGGAGCTGTTTTTT
NA,TRBV29-1,TRBJ2-2,NA,CSVDPRGDTGELFF,TGCAGCGTTGATCCCAGGGGGGACACCGGGGAGCTGTTTTTT
NA,TRBV6-1,TRBJ2-7,TRBD2,CASGFGGASYEQYF,TGTGCCAGCGGTTTCGGGGGGGCCAGCTACGAGCAGTACTTC
NA,TRBV21-1,TRBJ1-1,NA,CASSKAVQNTEAFF,TGTGCCAGCAGCAAAGCGGTACAGAACACTGAAGCTTTCTTT
NA,TRBV25-1,TRBJ2-2,NA,CASTKPGAGSTGELFF,TGTGCCAGCACCAAACCTGGGGCAGGGTCCACCGGGGAGCTGTTTTTT
NA,TRBV29-1,TRBJ2-3,NA,CSVGTDSTDTQYF,TGCAGCGTAGGGACTGACAGCACAGATACGCAGTATTTT
NA,TRBV9,TRBJ2-1,NA,CASSVEPQSYNEQFF,TGTGCCAGCAGCGTAGAGCCACAGAGCTACAATGAGCAGTTCTTC
once,TRBV12-5,TRBJ2-6,TRBD1,CASGLDGDRGMSGANVLTF,TGTGCTAGTGGTTTGGACGGGGACAGGGGGATGTCTGGGGCCAACGTCCTGACTTTC
NA,TRBV2,TRBJ2-7,NA,CASSDVFTYEQYF,TGTGCCAGCAGTGATGTATTTACCTACGAGCAGTACTTC
NA,TRBV30,TRBJ1-4,NA,CAWTGTLNEKLFF,TGTGCCTGGACCGGGACACTCAATGAAAAACTGTTTTTT
few,TRBV7-3,TRBJ1-1,TRBD1,CASSSAGGAGGAFF,TGTGCCAGCAGCTCCGCCGGGGGGGCAGGGGGAGCTTTCTTT
NA,TRBV4-3,TRBJ2-7,TRBD1,CASSQVQGAVEQYF,TGCGCCAGCAGCCAAGTACAGGGGGCGGTCGAGCAGTACTTC
once,TRBV6-5,TRBJ1-2,NA,CASSSGYNYGYTF,TGTGCCAGCAGCTCAGGGTATAACTATGGCTACACCTTC
NA,TRBV6-1,TRBJ1-2,NA,CASSEEAAGGYTF,TGTGCCAGCAGTGAAGAGGCAGCGGGGGGCTACACCTTC
NA,TRBV6-6,TRBJ2-7,NA,CASSSDKYYEQYF,TGTGCCAGCAGTTCCGACAAGTATTACGAGCAGTACTTC
NA,TRBV4-2,TRBJ2-7,NA,CASSQADREQYF,TGTGCCAGCAGCCAAGCGGACAGAGAGCAGTACTTC
NA,TRBV7-3,TRBJ1-5,TRBD1,CASSCPQGWYQPQHF,TGTGCCAGCAGCTGTCCACAGGGGTGGTATCAGCCCCAGCATTTT
NA,TRBV7-8,TRBJ2-1,NA,CASSLALSLAGPGSYNEQFF,TGTGCCAGCAGCTTAGCGCTAAGTCTCGCGGGCCCCGGGTCCTACAATGAGCAGTTCTTC
NA,TRBV29-1,TRBJ2-6,NA,CSVDPGFGGANVLTF,TGCAGCGTTGATCCCGGGTTTGGTGGGGCCAACGTCCTGACTTTC
NA,TRBV28,TRBJ2-7,NA,CASSLAPETGNEQYF,TGTGCCAGCAGTTTAGCCCCCGAGACAGGCAACGAGCAGTACTTC
NA,TRBV6-5,TRBJ1-5,TRBD1,CASRFTGGDQPQHF,TGTGCCAGCAGGTTTACAGGGGGCGATCAGCCCCAGCATTTT
once,TRBV30,TRBJ2-1,TRBD2,CAWSTGTSGGANEQFF,TGTGCCTGGAGTACCGGGACTAGCGGGGGGGCCAATGAGCAGTTCTTC
NA,TRBV9,TRBJ1-5,NA,CASSVDSSNQPQHF,TGTGCCAGCAGCGTAGACAGCAGCAATCAGCCCCAGCATTTT
NA,TRBV7-8,TRBJ1-5,TRBD1,CASSQSGTGHNQPQHF,TGTGCCAGCAGCCAATCCGGGACAGGGCACAATCAGCCCCAGCATTTT
NA,TRBV9,TRBJ2-3,TRBD1,CASSLSGGSTDTQYF,TGTGCCAGCAGCTTATCAGGGGGTAGCACAGATACGCAGTATTTT
NA,TRBV29-1,TRBJ2-3,NA,CSVDKGWKDTQYF,TGCAGCGTTGACAAGGGGTGGAAAGATACGCAGTATTTT
NA,TRBV28,TRBJ1-4,NA,CASSYTDNEKLFF,TGTGCCAGCAGTTACACAGACAATGAAAAACTGTTTTTT
NA,TRBV6-1,TRBJ1-4,NA,CAGGRGQNEKLFF,TGTGCCGGGGGTAGGGGACAAAATGAAAAACTGTTTTTT
NA,TRBV15,TRBJ1-1,TRBD1,CATSREGQGNTEAFF,TGTGCCACCAGCAGGGAGGGACAGGGTAACACTGAAGCTTTCTTT
NA,TRBV18,TRBJ2-1,NA,CASSRSTDEQFF,TGTGCCAGCTCCAGATCCACCGATGAGCAGTTCTTC
NA,TRBV30,TRBJ2-7,NA,CAWSVDSRSSYEQYF,TGTGCCTGGAGTGTGGACAGCCGAAGCTCCTACGAGCAGTACTTC
NA,TRBV5-1,TRBJ2-6,TRBD1,CASSLEQGVGANVLTF,TGCGCCAGCAGCTTGGAACAGGGGGTTGGGGCCAACGTCCTGACTTTC
few,TRBV19,TRBJ2-7,TRBD2,CASSTRTSGASYEQYF,TGTGCCAGTAGTACGAGGACTAGCGGGGCCTCCTACGAGCAGTACTTC
NA,TRBV4-3,TRBJ1-4,NA,CASSQATGGSSNEKLFF,TGCGCCAGCAGCCAAGCGACAGGCGGCTCGTCTAATGAAAAACTGTTTTTT
NA,TRBV28,TRBJ1-1,NA,CASSLPQGTWTEAFF,TGTGCCAGCAGCCTCCCACAGGGAACGTGGACTGAAGCTTTCTTT
once,TRBV9,TRBJ2-3,NA,CASSPYAGDSPPDTQYF,TGTGCCAGCAGCCCCTACGCCGGTGATTCGCCGCCAGATACGCAGTATTTT
NA,TRBV29-1,TRBJ2-5,NA,CSGSSGQTRQETQYF,TGCAGCGGCAGCTCAGGACAGACCCGACAAGAGACCCAGTACTTC
NA,TRBV12-5,TRBJ2-1,TRBD2,CASGFGLAGRLSSYNEQFF,TGTGCTAGTGGTTTCGGACTAGCGGGGCGCCTGAGCTCCTACAATGAGCAGTTCTTC
NA,TRBV6-5,TRBJ2-3,TRBD1,CASSYSGTGRTDTQYF,TGTGCCAGCAGTTACTCAGGGACAGGGAGAACAGATACGCAGTATTTT
NA,TRBV4-1,TRBJ2-5,TRBD1,CASSPTGGRGQETQYF,TGCGCCAGCAGCCCTACTGGGGGCAGGGGGCAAGAGACCCAGTACTTC
NA,TRBV29-1,TRBJ2-2,NA,CSVEVIGRGAGELFF,TGCAGCGTTGAAGTGATCGGGAGAGGCGCCGGGGAGCTGTTTTTT
medium-sized,TRBV5-4,TRBJ1-2,TRBD1,CASTVDRRGYTF,TGTGCCAGCACCGTGGACAGGAGAGGCTACACCTTC
NA,TRBV10-3,TRBJ1-4,NA,CAISEHSPNEKLFF,TGTGCCATCAGTGAGCACAGTCCTAATGAAAAACTGTTTTTT
NA,TRBV30,TRBJ1-4,NA,CAWRGQPNEKLFF,TGTGCCTGGAGGGGGCAGCCTAATGAAAAACTGTTTTTT